One and the same sample provided the 29 T cell receptor beta chains below, sequenced in a study of OX40 agonist ivuxolimab in advanced cancers. Profiling relied on immunoSEQ multiplex PCR, and the TCRdb table lists in-frame clones only, not all of them. The repertoire holds about 90,000 clones, around 87% seen once, with more than 0.15% in the top ten. Sequencing used CD4+ or CD8+ T cells sorted from blood, obtained in a trial of the OX40 agonist ivuxolimab. Source of these receptors: an adult with an advanced solid tumor such as melanoma, head and neck, liver or kidney cancer.

The chain employs TRBV5-1 and TRBJ1-1; TRBD1 is a possible D gene (6 bases). In germline, CDR1 is SGHRS, CDR2 YFSETQ. The CDR3 totals 15 residues. The germline V and J ends were trimmed by 0 bases and 0 bases, with 9 bases remaining between them. The CDR3 DNA reads as TGCGCCAGCAGCTTGGGTTCAGGGGTGAACACTGAAGCTTTCTTT. It translates to CASSLGSGVNTEAFF.

The chain uses TRBV6-5 and TRBJ1-1; D is undetermined. CDR1 is MNHEY and CDR2 is SVGAGI in the germline V gene. V shed 5 bases and J shed 6 bases, with 13 bases lying between them. CDR3 length: 13 amino acids. CDR3 loop: CASSLGGWAEAFF. The CDR3 region has the DNA TGTGCCAGCAGTCTAGGTGGGTGGGCTGAAGCTTTCTTT.

This clone was seen just once. The chain couples TRBV2 to TRBJ2-3; 7 positions match TRBD1. V shed 7 bases and J 3 bases; nucleotides not matched to a gene: 4. The CDR3 has 13 amino acids. Germline loops: CDR1 SNHLY, CDR2 FYNNEI. CDR3 DNA: TGTGCCAGCATGGGCAGGGGGACAGATACGCAGTATTTT. Translated, it gives CASMGRGTDTQYF.

The genes are TRBV28 and TRBJ1-6; weak D call: TRBD1 (5 bases). The germline CDR1 and CDR2 sequences are MDHEN and SYDVKM. This CDR3 is 16 amino acids long. V was pared by 1 base and J by 13 bases, with 20 bases between. The CDR3 region is CASSLFWGEGRRPLHF. For the CDR3, the DNA is TGTGCCAGCAGTTTATTTTGGGGGGAGGGACGACGGCCCCTCCACTTT.

The CDR3 protein is CASSRAGLADYNEQFF. The CDR3 nucleotides are TGTGCCAGCAGCAGAGCGGGACTAGCGGACTACAATGAGCAGTTCTTC. V gene TRBV5-4 combines with J gene TRBJ2-1; 11 bases align to TRBD2. V shed 4 bases, J shed 3 bases, and the junction held 6 bases outside the gene matches. The CDR3 is made up of 16 amino acids. The V gene's germline CDR1 is SGHNT and CDR2 YYREEE (reference sequence). Full variable domain (missing parts from reference TRBV5-4 and TRBJ2-1): ETGVTQSPTHLIKTRGQQVTLRCSSQSGHNTVSWYQQALGQGPQFIFQYYREEENGRGNFPPRFSGLQFPNYSSELNVNALELDDSALYLCASSRAGLADYNEQFFGPGTRLTVL.

The chain employs TRBV19 and TRBJ2-1; 8 bases fit TRBD2. Germline V CDR1 and CDR2: LNHDA, SQIVND (reference sequence). Unmatched junction bases numbered 0, after V lost 0 bases and J lost 2 bases. The CDR3 has 15 residues. In DNA form, the CDR3 reads TGTGCCAGTAGTATAGAGACTAGCGCCTACAATGAGCAGTTCTTC. Encoded protein: CASSIETSAYNEQFF.

The rearrangement uses TRBV7-3 and TRBJ2-2; 7 positions match TRBD1. Per the germline V gene, CDR1 is SGHTA and CDR2 is FQGTGA. V dropped 3 bases and J dropped 5; count of bases not matched to a gene: 3. The CDR3 is made up of 14 amino acids. The CDR3 loop is CASSFSQGTGELFF. The CDR3 nucleotides are TGTGCCAGCAGCTTCTCACAGGGGACCGGGGAGCTGTTTTTT.

This chain links TRBV7-2 with TRBJ1-3; 7 bases match TRBD1. CDR3 length equals 13 residues. Germline lookup yields CDR1 SGHTA and CDR2 FQGNSA. V dropped 4 bases and J dropped 8; count of bases not matched to a gene: 5. The CDR3 protein is CASSYDRVDTIYF. The CDR3 DNA reads as TGTGCCAGCAGCTACGACAGGGTAGACACCATATATTTT.

DNA of the CDR3: TGCGCCAGCAGCAAGAGCGGGGGGGAAGAGACCCAGTACTTC. Residues: CASSKSGGEETQYF. The rearrangement uses TRBV5-1 and TRBJ2-5; 10 bases map to TRBD2. V lost 4 bases, J lost 3 bases, and 3 bases stayed unmatched. Germline V gene lookup returns CDR1 SGHRS and CDR2 YFSETQ. CDR3 length equals 14 residues.

In DNA, the CDR3 is TGTGCCAGCAGTTTATCTTGGGATGGGGGTAATTCACCCCTCCACTTT. Residues: CASSLSWDGGNSPLHF. This chain joins TRBV27 and TRBJ1-6; TRBD1 is a possible D gene (5 bases). The CDR3 consists of 16 residues. The V end was cut by 0 bases, the J end by 6 bases, with 12 bases between. The germline CDR1 and CDR2 sequences are MNHEY and SMNVEV (reference sequence).

This chain joins TRBV4-2 and TRBJ2-7; 10 bases fit TRBD1. CDR3 size: 16 residues. Germline trimming cut 4 bases from V and 2 bases from J; bases unmatched to any gene: 8. CDR1 LGHNA and CDR2 YNFKEQ come from the germline V gene. In DNA, the CDR3 is TGTGCCAGCAGCCCTCATCCAGGACAGGGGGCCTACGAGCAGTACTTC. Translating gives CASSPHPGQGAYEQYF.

This CDR3 is CATSITSGNTEAFF. CDR3 in DNA: TGTGCCACCAGCATCACCTCAGGGAACACTGAAGCTTTCTTT. V usage is TRBV15 and J usage is TRBJ1-1; D unresolved. Trimming left V 4 bases short and J 1 base short, with 10 bases between. From germline, CDR1 is LNHNV and CDR2 YYDKDF (reference sequence). This CDR3 has 14 residues.

V usage is TRBV7-9 and J usage is TRBJ1-6, with D tentatively TRBD1 (5 bases). Germline V gene sequence: CDR1 SEHNR, CDR2 FQNEAQ (reference sequence). V dropped 1 base and J dropped 10 bases, with 11 bases sitting between them. This CDR3 has 14 amino acids. CDR3 in amino acids: CASSLGRGNSPLHF. CDR3 in DNA: TGTGCCAGCAGCTTAGGGCGGGGGAACTCACCCCTCCACTTT.

This chain uses TRBV7-2 with TRBJ1-2; no definite D call. The CDR3 sequence is 11 residues long. V dropped 5 bases and J dropped 9 bases, with 10 bases sitting between them. The germline V gene has CDR1 SGHTA and CDR2 FQGNSA. The CDR3 region is CASSPSYRYTF. The CDR3 DNA is TGTGCCAGCAGCCCTAGTTACCGCTACACCTTC.

This chain links TRBV6-5 with TRBJ1-5, with D unresolved. Germline CDR1 is MNHEY and CDR2 is SVGAGI. The CDR3 is made up of 13 amino acids. V was shortened by 6 bases and J by 3 bases, with 9 bases between the two germline ends. Written as DNA, the CDR3 is TGTGCCAGCAGCCAAATGGTCAATCAGCCCCAGCATTTT. Translated: CASSQMVNQPQHF.

The chain links TRBV9 to TRBJ2-3; D unclear. The V gene's germline CDR1 is SGDLS and CDR2 YYNGEE. Trimming removed 0 bases from V and 4 bases from J, with 6 bases in between. The CDR3 is made up of 13 amino acids. The DNA of the CDR3 is TGTGCCAGCAGCGTAGGCGGAGCAGATACGCAGTATTTT. Protein sequence: CASSVGGADTQYF. The full variable domain, its missing parts supplied by reference TRBV9 and TRBJ2-3, is DSGVTQTPKHLITATGQRVTLRCSPRSGDLSVYWYQQSLDQGLQFLIQYYNGEERAKGNILERFSAQQFPDLHSELNLSSLELGDSALYFCASSVGGADTQYFGPGTRLTVL.

This chain connects TRBV10-3 to TRBJ1-2; D remains unclear. CDR1 is ENHRY and CDR2 is SYGVKD in the germline V gene. The V end was cut by 7 bases, the J end by 5 bases, with 11 bases between. The CDR3 consists of 12 residues. This CDR3 reads CAIKNVVYGYTF. The CDR3 DNA sequence: TGTGCCATCAAGAATGTAGTTTATGGCTACACCTTC.

The gene calls are TRBV2 and TRBJ2-2, with 12 bases fitting TRBD1. This CDR3 spans 15 amino acids. V was clipped by 5 bases and J by 10 bases; unmatched bases: 8. The germline V gene has CDR1 SNHLY and CDR2 FYNNEI. The CDR3 DNA reads TGTGCCAGCAGTCCTCCGGGACAGGGGGCGAAGGAGCTGTTTTTT. It yields the protein CASSPPGQGAKELFF.

This clone appeared a single time. This chain connects TRBV27 to TRBJ1-5; D call uncertain. From germline, CDR1 is MNHEY and CDR2 SMNVEV (reference sequence). CDR3 length equals 14 residues. V was cut by 3 bases and J by 3 bases, with 9 bases left in between. The chain's CDR3 is CASSLVHTNQPQHF. CDR3 bases: TGTGCCAGCAGTTTGGTCCATACCAATCAGCCCCAGCATTTT.

The chain uses TRBV11-3 and TRBJ2-1, with D unclear. V was pared by 5 bases and J by 5 bases, with 13 bases between. This CDR3 region has 14 residues. From germline, CDR1 is SGHNT and CDR2 YENEEA. The CDR3 DNA sequence: TGTGCCAGCAGCCCCAATAGGGTGGACAATGAGCAGTTCTTC. It encodes CASSPNRVDNEQFF. The variable domain in full, completed from reference TRBV11-3 and TRBJ2-1, reads EAGVVQSPRYKIIEKKQPVAFWCNPISGHNTLYWYLQNLGQGPELLIRYENEEAVDDSQLPKDRFSAERLKGVDSTLKIQPAELGDSAVYLCASSPNRVDNEQFFGPGTRLTVL.

The rearrangement links TRBV5-1 to TRBJ2-5, with D perhaps being TRBD1 or TRBD2 (5 bases each). The DNA end is more similar to TRBJ2-7, so the J call may be wrong. The germline CDR1 and CDR2 sequences are SGHRS and YFSETQ. The CDR3 is made up of 12 amino acids. The CDR3 protein is CASSREGFEQYF. In nucleotides, the CDR3 is TGCGCCAGCAGCCGCGAGGGGTTCGAGCAGTACTTC.

This rearrangement joins TRBV5-1 to TRBJ1-2, with 11 bases fitting TRBD1. The CDR3 runs to 14 residues. V gave up 5 bases and J gave up 3 bases; unmatched junction bases: 3. Looked up from germline, CDR1 is SGHRS and CDR2 is YFSETQ. The chain's CDR3 is CASRAGQGDYGYTF. Here the CDR3 DNA reads TGCGCCAGCAGGGCGGGACAGGGGGACTATGGCTACACCTTC.

The V and J genes are TRBV5-1 and TRBJ2-3; tentative D call: TRBD1 (5 bases). V dropped 0 bases and J dropped 3 bases, with 11 bases sitting between them. This CDR3 has 15 residues. Germline V gene lookup returns CDR1 SGHRS and CDR2 YFSETQ. This CDR3 is CASSLEGRPTDTQYF. CDR3 in DNA: TGCGCCAGCAGCTTGGAGGGGCGGCCGACAGATACGCAGTATTTT. The whole variable domain, remainder taken from reference TRBV5-1 and TRBJ2-3, is KAGVTQTPRYLIKTRGQQVTLSCSPISGHRSVSWYQQTPGQGLQFLFEYFSETQRNKGNFPGRFSGRQFSNSRSEMNVSTLELGDSALYLCASSLEGRPTDTQYFGPGTRLTVL.

V usage is TRBV2 and J usage is TRBJ1-2; TRBD1 is a possible D gene (5 bases). CDR3 length: 15 residues. Germline V lookup: CDR1 SNHLY, CDR2 FYNNEI. Between the trimmed V and J ends, which lost 10 bases and 0 bases, there was a span of 18 bases. The CDR3 region has the DNA TGTGCCAACGATGGGAACAGGCCAGCTAACTATGGCTACACCTTC. Amino acids: CANDGNRPANYGYTF.

The rearrangement uses TRBV15 and TRBJ2-2, with a weak D call TRBD1 (5 bases). The CDR3 sequence is 15 residues long. In germline, CDR1 is LNHNV, CDR2 YYDKDF (reference sequence). Trimming pared 3 bases from V and 6 bases from J, leaving 14 bases between. The CDR3 DNA reads as TGTGCCACCAGCAGTATTATCCACAGGTCCGGGGAGCTGTTTTTT. Its translation: CATSSIIHRSGELFF.

In DNA, the CDR3 is TGTGCCAGCAGTTCCCGCTATTCAGGGGGGGCCCACGAGCAGTACTTC. Amino acid sequence: CASSSRYSGGAHEQYF. The chain has TRBV6-5 and TRBJ2-7, with D perhaps TRBD1 or TRBD2 (7 bases each). V shed 4 bases and J shed 5 bases, with 21 bases lying between them. This CDR3 region has 16 residues. Germline values: CDR1 MNHEY, CDR2 SVGAGI.

This clone is a singleton in its sample. This chain joins TRBV10-1 and TRBJ2-7; D not resolved. The germline V and J ends were trimmed by 3 bases and 0 bases, with 6 bases remaining between them. CDR1 and CDR2 from the germline V gene are WNHNN and SYGVQD (reference sequence). The CDR3 has 13 residues. The CDR3: CASSDQNSYEQYF. The DNA of the CDR3 is TGCGCCAGCAGTGACCAGAACTCCTACGAGCAGTACTTC.

J is TRBJ2-3 and V is TRBV5-4, with D perhaps matching TRBD2 (7 bases). Trimming removed 0 bases at V and 1 base at J, with 12 bases between. The V gene's germline CDR1 is SGHNT and CDR2 YYREEE (reference sequence). CDR3 size: 16 residues. CDR3 protein: CASSLEGGARTDTQYF. The CDR3 bases are TGTGCCAGCAGCTTGGAGGGGGGGGCCCGCACAGATACGCAGTATTTT. Filled out from reference TRBV5-4 and TRBJ2-3, the complete variable domain reads ETGVTQSPTHLIKTRGQQVTLRCSSQSGHNTVSWYQQALGQGPQFIFQYYREEENGRGNFPPRFSGLQFPNYSSELNVNALELDDSALYLCASSLEGGARTDTQYFGPGTRLTVL.

This chain connects TRBV6-1 to TRBJ1-1; D uncertain. The CDR3 loop spans 12 amino acids. The germline V gene has CDR1 MNHNS and CDR2 SASEGT. The ends were cut back, 7 bases at V and 0 bases at J, with 6 bases in the middle. The CDR3 sequence is CASISMNTEAFF. The CDR3 DNA sequence: TGTGCCAGCATCAGCATGAACACTGAAGCTTTCTTT.